One and the same sample provided the 7 T cell receptor beta chains below, sequenced in a study of response to subunit inactivated influenza vaccine. Via MiXCR, TCRdb re-called the RT-PCR reads, giving one row per CDR3 protein. The data hold fewer than 600,000 distinct CDR3 sequences, with around 7.7% observed a single time. The specimen comprised PBMCs from blood, sampled roughly 24 months after vaccination. Source of these receptors: a man between 50 and 69 years old who received an inactivated influenza vaccine.

This clonotype was detected ten times or more. The CDR3 region is CASSFQGGRVNNEQFF. CDR3 DNA sequence: TGCGCCAGCAGCTTCCAGGGCGGGAGGGTAAACAATGAGCAGTTCTTC. The chain couples TRBV5-1 to TRBJ2-1; 9 bases map to TRBD2. This CDR3 is 16 amino acids long. The trim removed 2 bases at V and 5 bases at J, leaving 8 bases unmatched. Germline CDR1 SGHRS, CDR2 YFSETQ. Looking up the rest from reference TRBV5-1 and TRBJ2-1 gives the full variable domain: KAGVTQTPRYLIKTRGQQVTLSCSPISGHRSVSWYQQTPGQGLQFLFEYFSETQRNKGNFPGRFSGRQFSNSRSEMNVSTLELGDSALYLCASSFQGGRVNNEQFFGPGTRLTVL.

This clonotype has only a few counts. The CDR3 region is CAWNRDSNYEQYF. For the CDR3, the DNA is TGTGCCTGGAACCGGGACTCGAACTACGAGCAGTACTTC. The chain carries TRBV30 and TRBJ2-7, with D possibly being TRBD2 (6 bases). The CDR3 runs 13 residues. V was pared by 4 bases and J by 3 bases, with 13 bases between. The germline V gene encodes CDR1 GTSNPN and CDR2 SVGIG (reference sequence).

The chain carries TRBV7-2 and TRBJ2-7; D is uncertain. Trimming removed 2 bases from V and 4 bases from J, with 15 bases in between. The CDR3 runs to 15 residues. Germline V gene data show CDR1 as SGHTA and CDR2 as FQGNSA. DNA for the CDR3: TGTGCCAGCAGCTTAACGTTTGGTGAGACATACGAGCAGTACTTC. It encodes CASSLTFGETYEQYF.

The table lists this clonotype with a few counts. This chain joins TRBV5-1 and TRBJ1-2; D possibly corresponds to TRBD1 (5 bases). The CDR3 length is 16 residues. Germline values: CDR1 SGHRS, CDR2 YFSETQ. V gave up 4 bases and J gave up 8 bases, with 24 bases separating them. The CDR3 nucleotides are TGCGCCAGCAGCCCGTCCGCCAGGGCTTCGGGAGGCGGCTACACCTTC. Translation: CASSPSARASGGGYTF.

This clonotype was detected many times. The CDR3 nucleotides read TGTGCCAGCAGTGGATCTTCGGGACAGGCTAACTATGGCTACACCTTC. It codes for CASSGSSGQANYGYTF. The rearrangement joins TRBV25-1 to TRBJ1-2, with 8 nucleotides matching TRBD1. Germline V gene data show CDR1 as MGHDK and CDR2 as SYGVNS. The CDR3 length is 16 residues. V shed 4 bases and J 0 bases; nucleotides not matched to a gene: 7.

This clonotype was seen repeatedly, ten times or more. The chain joins TRBV11-2 to TRBJ2-5; 7 nucleotides align to TRBD1. After removal of 1 base from V and 1 base from J, the junction contained 12 bases not matched to a gene. The CDR3 consists of 18 residues. The V gene's germline CDR1 is SGHAT and CDR2 FQNNGV. The CDR3 spells CASSLVALIDRAQETQYF. As DNA, the CDR3 is TGTGCCAGCAGCTTAGTTGCTCTCATCGACAGGGCCCAAGAGACCCAGTACTTC.

The chain has TRBV5-1 and TRBJ2-1; D not certain. CDR1 SGHRS and CDR2 YFSETQ come from the germline V gene. V was shortened by 1 base and J by 8 bases, with 7 bases between the two germline ends. The CDR3 consists of 12 residues. In DNA, the CDR3 is TGCGCCAGCAGCTTGCATACCGATGAGCAGTTCTTC. Translation gives CASSLHTDEQFF.